The 25 T cell receptor beta chains presented below share a single source sample, sequenced in a study of shared clonotypes between healthy human individuals. Naive CD8 cells lacked CD45RO, underwent positive selection for CCR7 and left out terminally differentiated effector memory CD45RA+ cells. The repertoire was sequenced with immunoSEQ multiplex PCR; TCRdb's copy has only in-frame clones and lacks some. The table shows about 2 million clones, with about 95% occurring only once. The material sequenced was naive CD8+ T cells sorted from blood. Source of these receptors: a man between 18 and 35 years old in good health.

The chain uses TRBV7-2 and TRBJ2-7; no clear D. CDR3 length equals 15 residues. The V gene lost 5 bases and the J gene lost 3 bases, with 17 bases spanning the gap. Germline V CDR1 and CDR2: SGHTA, FQGNSA. DNA of the CDR3: TGTGCCAGCAGCCACCTCGAGGCCCCAGACTACGAGCAGTACTTC. This sequence encodes CASSHLEAPDYEQYF.

This chain connects TRBV28 to TRBJ2-3; D may be TRBD1 or TRBD2 (5 bases each). Germline CDR1 reads MDHEN; CDR2 reads SYDVKM. This CDR3 comprises 16 residues. Trimming cost V 6 bases and J 2 bases, with 18 bases left between them. This chain's CDR3 is CASSMGVGEITDTQYF. The CDR3 bases are TGTGCCAGCAGCATGGGAGTGGGGGAAATCACAGATACGCAGTATTTT.

This clone showed up just once. The chain combines TRBV6-1 with TRBJ1-4, with D unresolved. V was shortened by 1 base and J by 6 bases, with 9 bases between the two germline ends. The CDR3 runs to 14 residues. Germline V gene lookup returns CDR1 MNHNS and CDR2 SASEGT. The CDR3 reads CASSEGPADEKLFF. For the CDR3, the DNA is TGTGCCAGCAGTGAAGGCCCGGCGGATGAAAAACTGTTTTTT.

This clone occurred once. The chain recombines TRBV5-6 with TRBJ2-7, with D perhaps TRBD1 (6 bases). In germline, CDR1 is SGHDT, CDR2 YYEEEE. V was cut by 4 bases and J by 4 bases, with 12 bases left in between. This CDR3 is built from 13 residues. In DNA, the CDR3 is TGTGCCAGCAGCCAGGGACATGGGTACGAGCAGTACTTC. Protein sequence: CASSQGHGYEQYF.

The rearrangement uses TRBV18 and TRBJ1-3; no firm D call. The V and J ends lost 2 bases and 9 bases respectively, with 20 bases between them. This CDR3 has 16 amino acids. Germline-derived CDR1 and CDR2 are KGHSH and LQKENI. As DNA, the CDR3 is TGTGCCAGCTCACCAGGTGCGGAGACTCTGAGTCCCACCATATATTTT. Its protein is CASSPGAETLSPTIYF. Full variable domain (remainder filled in from reference TRBV18 and TRBJ1-3): NAGVMQNPRHLVRRRGQEARLRCSPMKGHSHVYWYRQLPEEGLKFMVYLQKENIIDESGMPKERFSAEFPKEGPSILRIQQVVRGDSAAYFCASSPGAETLSPTIYFGEGSWLTVV.

This clone was seen a single time. This chain connects TRBV6-6 to TRBJ2-1; 7 nucleotides agree with TRBD1. The CDR3 consists of 14 residues. J gave up 2 bases and V 5 bases, and 3 bases lay outside the gene matches. Germline V gene lookup returns CDR1 MNHNY and CDR2 SVGAGI (reference sequence). The CDR3 region is CASSLQGTYNEQFF. The DNA of the CDR3 is TGTGCCAGCAGTCTACAGGGGACCTACAATGAGCAGTTCTTC.

The chain recombines TRBV9 with TRBJ2-7, with D unclear. CDR1 and CDR2 (germline): SGDLS, YYNGEE. The CDR3 sequence is 14 residues long. The V end was cut by 0 bases, the J end by 3 bases, with 10 bases between. The CDR3 DNA is TGTGCCAGCAGCGTAGTTGAAAGTGGCTACGAGCAGTACTTC. It codes for CASSVVESGYEQYF.

The rearrangement uses TRBV7-8 and TRBJ1-1, with a tentative D call TRBD1 (5 bases). Germline CDR1 and CDR2: SGHVS and FQNEAQ. This CDR3 is 14 amino acids long. Trimming took off 2 bases at V and 4 bases at J, with 11 bases between the two ends. CDR3 in amino acids: CASSLTRGSTEAFF. DNA for the CDR3: TGTGCCAGCAGCTTAACCCGGGGGAGCACTGAAGCTTTCTTT.

This chain links TRBV5-4 with TRBJ1-2; TRBD1 agrees at 8 bases. The CDR3 length is 13 residues. V lost 0 bases, J lost 12 bases, and 7 bases stayed unmatched. Germline assignment: CDR1 SGHNT and CDR2 YYREEE (reference sequence). For the CDR3, the DNA is TGTGCCAGCAGCTTGGATCCAGGGGGCGCTGACACCTTC. Encoded protein: CASSLDPGGADTF.

The V call is TRBV5-1, the J call TRBJ2-7, with D possibly being TRBD1 or TRBD2 (6 bases each). The length of the CDR3 is 12 residues. In germline, CDR1 is SGHRS, CDR2 YFSETQ. Deletions cut 2 bases from V and 6 bases from J, with 9 bases between. The CDR3 region is CASSFGGAEQYF. The CDR3 bases are TGCGCCAGCAGCTTCGGGGGCGCCGAGCAGTACTTC. Together with reference TRBV5-1 and TRBJ2-7, the CDR3 gives the full variable domain: KAGVTQTPRYLIKTRGQQVTLSCSPISGHRSVSWYQQTPGQGLQFLFEYFSETQRNKGNFPGRFSGRQFSNSRSEMNVSTLELGDSALYLCASSFGGAEQYFGPGTRLTVT.

The chain carries TRBV4-1 and TRBJ2-5; no reliable D call. Trimming removed 1 base at V and 2 bases at J, with 11 bases between. CDR1 and CDR2 (germline): MGHRA, YSYEKL. This CDR3 region has 15 residues. CDR3 protein: CASSQAVRLQETQYF. Written as DNA, the CDR3 is TGCGCCAGCAGCCAAGCCGTCCGTCTACAAGAGACCCAGTACTTC.

CDR3 region: CATSSVFREGGELFF. DNA for the CDR3: TGTGCCACCAGCAGCGTCTTCAGGGAGGGCGGGGAGCTGTTTTTT. V and J are TRBV15 and TRBJ2-2; TRBD2 matches at 7 bases. The CDR3 contains 15 residues. CDR1 is LNHNV and CDR2 is YYDKDF in the germline V gene (reference sequence). V lost 3 bases, J lost 7 bases, and 8 bases stayed unmatched. Filled out from reference TRBV15 and TRBJ2-2, the complete variable domain reads DAMVIQNPRYQVTQFGKPVTLSCSQTLNHNVMYWYQQKSSQAPKLLFHYYDKDFNNEADTPDNFQSRRPNTSFCFLDIRSPGLGDTAMYLCATSSVFREGGELFFGEGSRLTVL.

The J gene is TRBJ2-1, the V gene TRBV28, with D perhaps matching TRBD2 (5 bases). Germline CDR1 and CDR2: MDHEN and SYDVKM. This CDR3 contains 18 residues. V was clipped by 4 bases and J by 6 bases, with 25 bases between them. Here the CDR3 reads CASSSPGSPTSSFNEQFF. CDR3 DNA sequence: TGTGCCAGCAGTTCCCCCGGGTCACCTACATCTAGCTTCAATGAGCAGTTCTTC.

This rearrangement joins TRBV28 to TRBJ2-5, with D unresolved. This CDR3 contains 15 residues. Trimming took 2 bases from V and 5 from J, leaving 15 bases between them. The germline gives CDR1 MDHEN, CDR2 SYDVKM. The CDR3 sequence is CASSLGVGRTETQYF. The CDR3 DNA follows: TGTGCCAGCAGTTTAGGGGTCGGGCGGACGGAGACCCAGTACTTC.

This sequence joins TRBV2 and TRBJ2-2; D possibly corresponds to TRBD1 (6 bases). Trimming stripped 4 bases from V and 7 bases from J, with 19 bases between. Germline V CDR1 and CDR2: SNHLY, FYNNEI. The CDR3 consists of 16 residues. In DNA, the CDR3 is TGTGCCAGCAGTGTTGCGGCCGCTGAGGGGGTCGGGGAGCTGTTTTTT. As protein: CASSVAAAEGVGELFF.

This chain connects TRBV7-9 to TRBJ2-1, with no clear D. From germline, CDR1 is SEHNR and CDR2 FQNEAQ (reference sequence). This CDR3 is 16 amino acids long. V was clipped by 5 bases and J by 0 bases, with 14 bases between them. CDR3 DNA sequence: TGTGCCAGCAGCACCCGTATAGAGAGCTCCTACAATGAGCAGTTCTTC. This translates into CASSTRIESSYNEQFF.

V gene TRBV28 combines with J gene TRBJ1-4, with a possible D match to TRBD1 (5 bases). The CDR3 spans 16 residues. Germline V gives CDR1 MDHEN, CDR2 SYDVKM. The V gene lost 8 bases and the J gene lost 8 bases, with 24 bases spanning the gap. The CDR3 loop reads CASRSPWTQVGEKLFF. The CDR3 DNA reads as TGTGCCAGCCGCTCCCCCTGGACACAGGTGGGGGAAAAACTGTTTTTT.

The gene calls are TRBV6-1 and TRBJ2-7; 7 positions match TRBD1. The CDR3 consists of 13 residues. Germline lookup yields CDR1 MNHNS and CDR2 SASEGT. Unmatched junction bases numbered 9, after V lost 11 bases and J lost 2 bases. This CDR3 is CACDSGTAYEQYF. CDR3 sequence (DNA): TGTGCCTGCGACTCCGGGACAGCCTACGAGCAGTACTTC.

The chain links TRBV5-8 to TRBJ2-7, with 11 bases matching TRBD2. This CDR3 is 15 amino acids long. In germline, CDR1 is SGHTS, CDR2 YDEGEE. V was clipped by 4 bases and J by 3 bases; unmatched bases: 6. The DNA for the CDR3 is TGTGCCAGCAGCGGGGGACTAGCGGTGTACTACGAGCAGTACTTC. Translating it yields CASSGGLAVYYEQYF.

This chain links TRBV10-2 with TRBJ1-1; no firm D call. The V and J ends lost 7 bases and 7 bases respectively, with 10 bases between them. The CDR3 runs 11 residues. CDR1 and CDR2 from the germline V gene are WSHSY and SAAADI. The CDR3 DNA is TGCGCCAGCACGTACAGAGATGAAGCTTTCTTT. Translation gives CASTYRDEAFF.

The V and J genes are TRBV30 and TRBJ1-5, with D tentatively TRBD1 (6 bases). The CDR3 extends over 15 amino acids. Germline values: CDR1 GTSNPN, CDR2 SVGIG (reference sequence). The V gene lost 1 base and the J gene lost 2 bases, with 12 bases spanning the gap. For the CDR3, the DNA is TGTGCCTGGAGTGCACAGGGTGCGGGCAATCAGCCCCAGCATTTT. This sequence encodes CAWSAQGAGNQPQHF.

The genes are TRBV14 and TRBJ2-7; D may be TRBD1 or TRBD2 (5 bases each). The CDR3 extends over 18 amino acids. V gave up 8 bases and J gave up 5 bases, with 31 bases separating them. Germline V gives CDR1 SGHDN, CDR2 FVKESK. In DNA, the CDR3 is TGTGCCAGCCCAGCTTATGGGGCCAGGGAGTTTTTTCAGGACGAGCAGTACTTC. As protein: CASPAYGAREFFQDEQYF.

The chain couples TRBV11-2 to TRBJ2-1, with 7 bases matching TRBD2. Germline trimming cut 1 base from V and 15 bases from J; bases unmatched to any gene: 6. Germline assignment: CDR1 SGHAT and CDR2 FQNNGV. The CDR3 has 12 residues. CDR3 DNA: TGTGCCAGCAGCTTAGGGGGGGGTTGGCCGTTCTTC. It translates to CASSLGGGWPFF.

The chain links TRBV5-4 to TRBJ2-7; 8 bases line up with TRBD1. This CDR3 is built from 14 residues. With 5 bases clipped from V and 4 bases from J, the junction kept 8 bases outside the gene matches. Germline V gene sequence: CDR1 SGHNT, CDR2 YYREEE (reference sequence). CDR3 region: CASSNRDRQYEQYF. CDR3 nucleotides: TGTGCCAGCAGTAACCGGGACAGGCAGTACGAGCAGTACTTC.

With respect to this clone: The sample has other DNA sequences that encode this CDR3 too. This chain joins TRBV27 and TRBJ2-1; D gene ambiguous. Trimming stripped 5 bases from V and 0 bases from J, with 11 bases between. There are 15 residues in the CDR3. Germline-derived CDR1 and CDR2 are MNHEY and SMNVEV (reference sequence). CDR3 amino acids: CASSPDVSSYNEQFF. The CDR3 DNA is TGTGCCAGCAGTCCGGACGTGAGCTCCTACAATGAGCAGTTCTTC.